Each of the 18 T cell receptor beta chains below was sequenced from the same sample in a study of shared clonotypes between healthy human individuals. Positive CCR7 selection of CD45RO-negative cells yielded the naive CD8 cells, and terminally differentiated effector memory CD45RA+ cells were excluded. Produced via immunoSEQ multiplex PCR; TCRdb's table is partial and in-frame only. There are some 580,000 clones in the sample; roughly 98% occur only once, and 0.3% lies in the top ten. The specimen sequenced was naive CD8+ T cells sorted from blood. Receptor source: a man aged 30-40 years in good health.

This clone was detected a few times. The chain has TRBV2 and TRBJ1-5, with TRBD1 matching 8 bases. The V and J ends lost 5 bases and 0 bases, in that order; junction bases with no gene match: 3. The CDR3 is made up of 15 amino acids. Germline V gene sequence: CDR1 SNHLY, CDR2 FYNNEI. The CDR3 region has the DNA TGTGCCAGCAGTACTGGACAGGGTAGCAATCAGCCCCAGCATTTT. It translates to CASSTGQGSNQPQHF.

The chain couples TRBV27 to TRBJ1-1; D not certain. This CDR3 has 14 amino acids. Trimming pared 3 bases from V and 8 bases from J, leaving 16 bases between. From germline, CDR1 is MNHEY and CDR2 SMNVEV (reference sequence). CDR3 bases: TGTGCCAGCAGTTTTGATGGTGGGCGCCAAGAAGCTTTCTTT. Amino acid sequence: CASSFDGGRQEAFF.

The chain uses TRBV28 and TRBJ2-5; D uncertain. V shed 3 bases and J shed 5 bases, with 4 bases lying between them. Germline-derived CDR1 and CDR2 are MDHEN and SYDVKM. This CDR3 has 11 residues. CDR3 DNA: TGTGCCAGCAGTTTGGAGGAGACCCAGTACTTC. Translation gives CASSLEETQYF.

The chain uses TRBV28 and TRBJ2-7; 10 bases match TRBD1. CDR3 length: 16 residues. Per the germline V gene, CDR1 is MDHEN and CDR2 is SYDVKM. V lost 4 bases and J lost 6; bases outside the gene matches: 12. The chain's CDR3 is CASSYYGTGEWSEQYF. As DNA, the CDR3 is TGTGCCAGCAGTTACTACGGGACAGGGGAATGGTCCGAGCAGTACTTC.

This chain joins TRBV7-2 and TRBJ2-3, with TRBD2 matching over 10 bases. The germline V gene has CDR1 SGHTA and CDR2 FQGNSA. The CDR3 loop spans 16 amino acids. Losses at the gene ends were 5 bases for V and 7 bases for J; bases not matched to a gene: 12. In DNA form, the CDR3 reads TGTGCCAGCAGCCCACGCGAGGTTAGCGGGAGGAATACGCAGTATTTT. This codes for CASSPREVSGRNTQYF.

The CDR3 region has the DNA TGTGCCAGCAGCTTAGGCCTAGGACAGGGCAATGGCTACACCTTC. Translating it yields CASSLGLGQGNGYTF. This chain joins TRBV13 and TRBJ1-2; 8 nucleotides match TRBD1. The germline V gene encodes CDR1 PRHDT and CDR2 FYEKMQ (reference sequence). Trimming took 0 bases from V and 6 from J; bases not matched to a gene: 6. This CDR3 is built from 15 residues.

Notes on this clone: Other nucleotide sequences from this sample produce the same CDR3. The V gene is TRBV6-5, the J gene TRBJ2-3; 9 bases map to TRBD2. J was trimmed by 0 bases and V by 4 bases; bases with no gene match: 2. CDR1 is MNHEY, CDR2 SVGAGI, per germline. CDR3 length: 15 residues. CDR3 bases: TGTGCCAGCAGTTCCCTAGCGGGGAGCACAGATACGCAGTATTTT. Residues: CASSSLAGSTDTQYF.

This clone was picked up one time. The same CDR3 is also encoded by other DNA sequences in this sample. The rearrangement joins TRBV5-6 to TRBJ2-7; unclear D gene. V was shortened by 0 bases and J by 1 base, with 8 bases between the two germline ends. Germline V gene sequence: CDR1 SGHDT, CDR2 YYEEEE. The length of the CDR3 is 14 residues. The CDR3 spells CASSLGSSSYEQYF. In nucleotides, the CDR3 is TGTGCCAGCAGCTTGGGGTCTTCATCCTACGAGCAGTACTTC.

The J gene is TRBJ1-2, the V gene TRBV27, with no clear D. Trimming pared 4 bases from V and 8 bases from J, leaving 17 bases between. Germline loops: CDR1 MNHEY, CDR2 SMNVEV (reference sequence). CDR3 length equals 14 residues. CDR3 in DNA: TGTGCCAGCAGTTCCGGACCCGGCTCGGGCGGCTACACCTTC. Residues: CASSSGPGSGGYTF.

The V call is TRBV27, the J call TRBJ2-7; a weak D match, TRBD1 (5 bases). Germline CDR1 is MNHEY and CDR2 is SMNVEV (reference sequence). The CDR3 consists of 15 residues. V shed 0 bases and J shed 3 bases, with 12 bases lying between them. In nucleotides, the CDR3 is TGTGCCAGCAGTTTATCGAGCTCCCAGGGCTACGAGCAGTACTTC. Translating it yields CASSLSSSQGYEQYF.

In nucleotides, the CDR3 is TGTGCCAGCAGTCCCTTCGGAGGGCAGCCCCAGCATTTT. Residues: CASSPFGGQPQHF. J is TRBJ1-5 and V is TRBV27, with unresolved D. V lost 5 bases, J lost 7 bases, and 12 bases lay in between. The CDR3 has 13 residues. The V gene's germline CDR1 is MNHEY and CDR2 SMNVEV (reference sequence).

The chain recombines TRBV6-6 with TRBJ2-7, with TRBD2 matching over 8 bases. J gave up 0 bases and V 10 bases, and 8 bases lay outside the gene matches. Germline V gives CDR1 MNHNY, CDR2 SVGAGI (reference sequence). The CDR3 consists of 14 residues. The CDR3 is CATSLAEVSYEQYF. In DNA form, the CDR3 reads TGTGCCACCTCACTAGCGGAGGTCTCCTACGAGCAGTACTTC.

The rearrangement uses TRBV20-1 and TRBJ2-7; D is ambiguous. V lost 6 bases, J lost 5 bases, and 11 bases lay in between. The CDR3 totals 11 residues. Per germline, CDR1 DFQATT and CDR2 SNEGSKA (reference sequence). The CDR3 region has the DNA TGCAGTGCCCGCGATCGGGACGAGCAGTACTTC. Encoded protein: CSARDRDEQYF.

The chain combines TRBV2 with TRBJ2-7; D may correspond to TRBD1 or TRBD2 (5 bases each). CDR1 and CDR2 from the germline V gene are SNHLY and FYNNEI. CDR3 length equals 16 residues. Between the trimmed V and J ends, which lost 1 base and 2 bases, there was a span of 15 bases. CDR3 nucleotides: TGTGCCAGCAGTGAAGTCCCGGGGCAGGTCGCCTACGAGCAGTACTTC. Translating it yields CASSEVPGQVAYEQYF.

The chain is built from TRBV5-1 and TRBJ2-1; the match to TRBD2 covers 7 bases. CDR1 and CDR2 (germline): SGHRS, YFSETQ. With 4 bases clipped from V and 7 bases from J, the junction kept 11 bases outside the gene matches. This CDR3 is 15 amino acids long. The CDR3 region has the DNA TGCGCCAGCAGCATGGGAGGGTGGGCGTTGAATGAGCAGTTCTTC. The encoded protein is CASSMGGWALNEQFF.

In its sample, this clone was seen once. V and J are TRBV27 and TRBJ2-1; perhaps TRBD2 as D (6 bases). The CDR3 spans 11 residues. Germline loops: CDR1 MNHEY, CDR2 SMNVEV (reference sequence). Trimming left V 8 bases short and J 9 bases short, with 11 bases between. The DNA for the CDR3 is TGTGCCAGCCCGACTAGTGGTGAGCAGTTCTTC. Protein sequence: CASPTSGEQFF.

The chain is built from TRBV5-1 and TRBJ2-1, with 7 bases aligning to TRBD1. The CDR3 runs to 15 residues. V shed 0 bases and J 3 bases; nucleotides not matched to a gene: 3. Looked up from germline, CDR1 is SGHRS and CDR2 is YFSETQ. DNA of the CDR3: TGCGCCAGCAGCTTGGCGGGGACAGACTACAATGAGCAGTTCTTC. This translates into CASSLAGTDYNEQFF.

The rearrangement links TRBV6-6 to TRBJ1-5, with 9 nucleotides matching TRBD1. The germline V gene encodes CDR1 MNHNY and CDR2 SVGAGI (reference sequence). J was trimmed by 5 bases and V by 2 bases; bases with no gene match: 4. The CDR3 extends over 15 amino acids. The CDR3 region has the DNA TGTGCCAGCAGTTACGGGACAGGGAGTTATCAGCCCCAGCATTTT. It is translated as CASSYGTGSYQPQHF.